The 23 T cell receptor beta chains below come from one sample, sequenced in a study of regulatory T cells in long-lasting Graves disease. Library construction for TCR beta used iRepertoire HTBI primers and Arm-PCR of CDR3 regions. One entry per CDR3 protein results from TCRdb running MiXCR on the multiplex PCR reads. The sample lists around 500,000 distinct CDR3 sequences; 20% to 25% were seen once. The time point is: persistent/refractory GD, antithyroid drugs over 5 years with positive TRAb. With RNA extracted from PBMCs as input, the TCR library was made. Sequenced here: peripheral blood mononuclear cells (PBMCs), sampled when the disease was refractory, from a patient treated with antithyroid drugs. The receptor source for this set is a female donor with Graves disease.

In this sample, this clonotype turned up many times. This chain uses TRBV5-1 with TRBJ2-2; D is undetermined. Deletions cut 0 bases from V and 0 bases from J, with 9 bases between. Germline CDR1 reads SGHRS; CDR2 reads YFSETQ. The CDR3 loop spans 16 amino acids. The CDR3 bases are TGCGCCAGCAGCTTGGAAGTGACCGCGAACACCGGGGAGCTGTTTTTT. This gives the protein CASSLEVTANTGELFF.

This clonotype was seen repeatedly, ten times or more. The CDR3 loop is CASSLVGQNTEAFF. As DNA, the CDR3 is TGTGCCAGCAGCTTGGTCGGTCAGAACACTGAAGCTTTCTTT. The rearrangement links TRBV12-3 or TRBV12-4 to TRBJ1-1; D is uncertain. The CDR3 runs 14 residues. V shed 6 bases and J shed 1 base, with 12 bases lying between them.

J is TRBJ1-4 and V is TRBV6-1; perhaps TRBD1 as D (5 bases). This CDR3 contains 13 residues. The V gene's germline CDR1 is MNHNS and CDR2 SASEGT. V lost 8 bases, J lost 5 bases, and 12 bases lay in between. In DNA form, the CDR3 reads TGTGCCAGCCAGCGACAGCGCAATGAAAAACTGTTTTTT. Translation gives CASQRQRNEKLFF.

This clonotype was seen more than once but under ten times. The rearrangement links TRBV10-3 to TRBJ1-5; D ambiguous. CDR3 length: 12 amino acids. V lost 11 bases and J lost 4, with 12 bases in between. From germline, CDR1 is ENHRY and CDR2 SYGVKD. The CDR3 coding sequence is TGTGCCGCCACCACTGGGAATCAGCCCCAGCATTTT. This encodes CAATTGNQPQHF.

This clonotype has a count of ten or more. The DNA for the CDR3 is TGTGCCAGCAGCCAAACACAGGGTGGCAATCAGCCCCAGCATTTT. Its translation is CASSQTQGGNQPQHF. This chain connects TRBV3-1 to TRBJ1-5, with D perhaps matching TRBD1 (6 bases). Germline assignment: CDR1 LGHDT and CDR2 YNNKEL (reference sequence). CDR3 size: 15 residues. With 2 bases removed from V and 2 bases from J, the gap between germline ends came to 10 bases.

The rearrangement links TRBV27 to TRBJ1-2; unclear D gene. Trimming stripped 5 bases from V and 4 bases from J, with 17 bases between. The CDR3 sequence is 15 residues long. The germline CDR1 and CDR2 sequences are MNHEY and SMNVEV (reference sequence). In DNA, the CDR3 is TGTGCCAGCAGTCCCCGGCCCCAGGACCTCTATGGCTACACCTTC. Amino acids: CASSPRPQDLYGYTF.

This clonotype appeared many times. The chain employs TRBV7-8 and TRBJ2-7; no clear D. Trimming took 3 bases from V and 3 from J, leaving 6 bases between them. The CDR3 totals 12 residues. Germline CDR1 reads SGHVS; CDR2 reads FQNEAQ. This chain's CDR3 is CASSFDIYEQYF. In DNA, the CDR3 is TGTGCCAGCAGCTTCGACATCTACGAGCAGTACTTC.

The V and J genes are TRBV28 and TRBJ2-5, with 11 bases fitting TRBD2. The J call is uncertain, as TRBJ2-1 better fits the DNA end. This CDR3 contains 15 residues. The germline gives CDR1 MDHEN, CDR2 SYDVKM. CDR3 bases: TGTGCCAGCAATTCCTGGACTAGCGGGTACAATGAGCAGTTCTTC. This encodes CASNSWTSGYNEQFF.

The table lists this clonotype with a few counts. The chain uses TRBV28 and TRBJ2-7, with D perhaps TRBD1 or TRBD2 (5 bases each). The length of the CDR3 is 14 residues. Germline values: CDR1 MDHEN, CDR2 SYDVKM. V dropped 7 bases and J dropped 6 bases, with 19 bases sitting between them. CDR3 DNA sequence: TGTGCCAGCAAAAACCGGGGCCCGCCGCTCGAGCAGTACTTC. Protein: CASKNRGPPLEQYF.

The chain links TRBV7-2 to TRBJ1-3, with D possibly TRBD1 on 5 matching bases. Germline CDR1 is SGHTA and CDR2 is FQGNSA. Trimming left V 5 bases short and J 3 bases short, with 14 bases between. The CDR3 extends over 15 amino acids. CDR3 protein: CASSEQGFGGNTIYF. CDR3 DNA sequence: TGTGCCAGCAGCGAGCAGGGATTTGGTGGAAACACCATATATTTT.

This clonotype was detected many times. CDR3 loop: CAWSGTANTEAFF. DNA for the CDR3: TGTGCCTGGAGTGGGACAGCGAACACTGAAGCTTTCTTT. The chain combines TRBV30 with TRBJ1-1, with a possible D match to TRBD1 (6 bases). Trimming shortened V by 1 base and J by 1 base, and 7 bases separated the two germline ends. The CDR3 is 13 residues long. Germline CDR1 reads GTSNPN; CDR2 reads SVGIG (reference sequence).

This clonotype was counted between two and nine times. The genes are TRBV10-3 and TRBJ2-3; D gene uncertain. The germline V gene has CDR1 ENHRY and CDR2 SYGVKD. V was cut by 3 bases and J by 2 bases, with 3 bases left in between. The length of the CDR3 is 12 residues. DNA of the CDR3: TGTGCCATCAGTGATTCCACAGATACGCAGTATTTT. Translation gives CAISDSTDTQYF.

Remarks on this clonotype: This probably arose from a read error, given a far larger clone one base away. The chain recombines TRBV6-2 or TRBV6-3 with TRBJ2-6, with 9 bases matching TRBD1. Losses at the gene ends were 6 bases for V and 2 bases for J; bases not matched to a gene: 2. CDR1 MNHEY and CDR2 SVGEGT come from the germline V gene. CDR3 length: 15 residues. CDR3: CASRTGGPGANVLTF. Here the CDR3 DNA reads TGTGCCAGCAGGACAGGGGGACCTGGGGCCAACGTCCTGACTTTC.

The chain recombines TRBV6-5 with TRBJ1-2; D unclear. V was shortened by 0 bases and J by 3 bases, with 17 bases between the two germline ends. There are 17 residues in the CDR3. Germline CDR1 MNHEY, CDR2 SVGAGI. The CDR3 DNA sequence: TGTGCCAGCAGTTACTCGGACGGCAAGTCTTTGGACTATGGCTACACCTTC. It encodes CASSYSDGKSLDYGYTF.

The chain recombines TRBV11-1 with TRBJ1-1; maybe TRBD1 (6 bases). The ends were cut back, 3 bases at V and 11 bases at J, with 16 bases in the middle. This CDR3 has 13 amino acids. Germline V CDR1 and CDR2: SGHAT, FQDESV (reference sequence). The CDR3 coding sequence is TGTGCCAGCAGCTTTAAGCAGGGGATAATGGCTTTCTTT. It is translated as CASSFKQGIMAFF.

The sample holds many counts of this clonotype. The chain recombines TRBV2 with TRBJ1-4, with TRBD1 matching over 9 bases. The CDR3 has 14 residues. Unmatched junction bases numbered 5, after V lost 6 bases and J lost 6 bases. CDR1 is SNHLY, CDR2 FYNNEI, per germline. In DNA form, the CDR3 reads TGTGCCAGCAGACCACAGGGGGCGGATGAAAAACTGTTTTTT. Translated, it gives CASRPQGADEKLFF.

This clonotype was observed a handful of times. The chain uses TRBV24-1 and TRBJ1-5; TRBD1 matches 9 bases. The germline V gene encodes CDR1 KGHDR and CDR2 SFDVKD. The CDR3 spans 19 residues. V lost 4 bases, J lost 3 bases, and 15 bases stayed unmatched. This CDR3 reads CATSDWSGVGQGNNQPQHF. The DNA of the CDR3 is TGTGCCACCAGTGACTGGAGCGGTGTGGGACAGGGTAACAATCAGCCCCAGCATTTT.

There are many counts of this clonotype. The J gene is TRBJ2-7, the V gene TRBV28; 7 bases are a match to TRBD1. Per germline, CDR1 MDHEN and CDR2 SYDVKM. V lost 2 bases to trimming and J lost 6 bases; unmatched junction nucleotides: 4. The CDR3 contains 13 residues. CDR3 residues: CASSLNAGGEQYF. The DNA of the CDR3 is TGTGCCAGCAGTTTAAACGCAGGGGGCGAGCAGTACTTC.

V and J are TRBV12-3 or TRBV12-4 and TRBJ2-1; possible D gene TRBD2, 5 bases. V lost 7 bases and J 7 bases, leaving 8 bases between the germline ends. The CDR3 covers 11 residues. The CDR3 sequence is CASTPGNEQFF. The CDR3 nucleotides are TGTGCCAGCACCCCGGGAAATGAGCAGTTCTTC.

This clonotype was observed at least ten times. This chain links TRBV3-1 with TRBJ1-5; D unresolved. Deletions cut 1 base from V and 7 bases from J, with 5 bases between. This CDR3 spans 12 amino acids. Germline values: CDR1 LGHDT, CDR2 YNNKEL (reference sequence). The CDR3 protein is CASSQGGQPQHF. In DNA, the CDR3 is TGTGCCAGCAGCCAAGGCGGACAGCCCCAGCATTTT. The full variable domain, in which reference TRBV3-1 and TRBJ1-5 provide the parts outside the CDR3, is DTAVSQTPKYLVTQMGNDKSIKCEQNLGHDTMYWYKQDSKKFLKIMFSYNNKELIINETVPNRFSPKSPDKAHLNLHINSLELGDSAVYFCASSQGGQPQHFGDGTRLSIL.

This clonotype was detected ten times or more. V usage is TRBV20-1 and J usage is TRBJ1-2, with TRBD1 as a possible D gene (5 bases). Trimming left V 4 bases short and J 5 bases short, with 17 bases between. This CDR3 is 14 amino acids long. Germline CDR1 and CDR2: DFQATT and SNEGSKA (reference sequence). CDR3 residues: CSATGTPVGYGYTF. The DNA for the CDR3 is TGCAGTGCTACCGGGACCCCTGTAGGGTATGGCTACACCTTC.

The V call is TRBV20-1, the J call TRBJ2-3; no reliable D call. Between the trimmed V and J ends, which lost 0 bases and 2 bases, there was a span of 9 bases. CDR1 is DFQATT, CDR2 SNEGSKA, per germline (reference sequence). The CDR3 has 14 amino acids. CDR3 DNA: TGCAGTGCTAGAGATGTTCTGGTCACAGATACGCAGTATTTT. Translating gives CSARDVLVTDTQYF.

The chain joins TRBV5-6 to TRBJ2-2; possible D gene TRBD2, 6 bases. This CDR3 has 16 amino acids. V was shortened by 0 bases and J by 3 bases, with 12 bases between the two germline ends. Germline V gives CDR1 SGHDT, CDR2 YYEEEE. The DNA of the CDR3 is TGTGCCAGCAGCTTGGTTCTAGCGACAGACACCGGGGAGCTGTTTTTT. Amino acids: CASSLVLATDTGELFF.